Listed below are T cell receptor beta chains from one sample, sequenced in a study of control samples from healthy donors and cancer patients. Clones were sequenced by immunoSEQ multiplex PCR, and TCRdb holds only the in-frame ones, with some missing. There are about 60,000 clones in the sample; 90% to 97% occur only once, and approximately 1% lies in the top ten. Sequenced material: blood. The source of these receptors is a woman aged 18-30 years in good health. Each CDR3 is given with its conserved first and last residue. The order of the fields is J gene, D gene, V gene, clone size, CDR3 protein, CDR3 DNA. The D gene is left open where the match is weak. Expanded clones are given a class, and other clones once, few, many or no size at all.

TRBJ1-1 - TRBV10-1 - CASRKDLNTEAFF TGCGCCAGCAGGAAGGATTTGAACACTGAAGCTTTCTTT
TRBJ1-6 - TRBV2 once CASSGMGNSPLHF TGTGCCAGCAGTGGCATGGGGAATTCACCCCTCCACTTT
TRBJ2-3 - TRBV7-2 - CASSLGRGQADTQYF TGTGCCAGCAGCCTAGGGAGGGGGCAAGCAGATACGCAGTATTTT
TRBJ1-1 - TRBV11-2 - CASSPGGTEAFF TGTGCCAGCAGTCCCGGGGGCACTGAAGCTTTCTTT
TRBJ1-1 - TRBV19 - CASSSDTDTEAFF TGTGCCAGTAGTAGCGACACAGACACTGAAGCTTTCTTT
TRBJ1-4 TRBD1 TRBV10-3 - CAISGGSNEKLFF TGTGCCATCTCAGGGGGCTCTAATGAAAAACTGTTTTTT
TRBJ1-1 TRBD1 TRBV6-1 - CASSGTGGYFMNTEAFF TGTGCCAGCAGTGGGACAGGGGGATACTTCATGAACACTGAAGCTTTCTTT
TRBJ1-2 TRBD1 TRBV2 - CANRGRDRGGYTF TGTGCCAACAGAGGAAGGGACAGGGGCGGCTACACCTTC
TRBJ1-4 TRBD1 TRBV5-1 - CASSRGQANEKLFF TGCGCCAGCAGCCGGGGACAGGCTAATGAAAAACTGTTTTTT
TRBJ2-7 - TRBV11-3 - CASSLRQESSYEQYF TGTGCCAGCAGCTTAAGACAGGAGAGCTCCTACGAGCAGTACTTC
TRBJ2-7 - TRBV11-2 - CASSLYSGLEQYF TGTGCCAGCAGCTTATACTCCGGTCTCGAGCAGTACTTC
TRBJ1-1 - TRBV27 - CASSFTTNTEAFF TGTGCCAGCAGTTTTACGACAAACACTGAAGCTTTCTTT
TRBJ1-1 - TRBV6-5 - CASRQKKTEAFF TGTGCCAGCCGACAAAAGAAGACTGAAGCTTTCTTT
TRBJ2-5 TRBD2 TRBV30 - CAWSRDKRGKETQYF TGTGCCTGGAGTCGGGATAAGCGGGGGAAAGAGACCCAGTACTTC
TRBJ1-6 - TRBV21-1 - CASMILPGQGNSPLHF TGTGCCAGCATGATCCTACCGGGACAGGGAAATTCACCCCTCCACTTT
TRBJ2-3 TRBD2 TRBV2 - CASRLDLAAFTDTQYF TGTGCCAGCAGGTTAGACCTAGCGGCCTTCACAGATACGCAGTATTTT
TRBJ2-7 - TRBV12-3/TRBV12-4 - CASSFGSPYEQYF TGTGCCAGCAGTTTCGGCAGCCCCTACGAGCAGTACTTC
TRBJ1-4 - TRBV7-2 - CASSPGVNEKLFF TGTGCCAGCAGCCCGGGGGTTAATGAAAAACTGTTTTTT
TRBJ2-1 - TRBV5-4 - CASSFGTGTYNEQFF TGTGCCAGCAGCTTTGGTACGGGGACTTACAATGAGCAGTTCTTC
TRBJ2-3 TRBD1 TRBV27 - CASSWQGQGADTQYF TGTGCCAGCAGTTGGCAGGGACAGGGGGCGGATACGCAGTATTTT
TRBJ1-5 TRBD1 TRBV6-5 - CASSWVQGGPNQPQHF TGTGCCAGCAGTTGGGTCCAGGGGGGTCCCAATCAGCCCCAGCATTTT
TRBJ1-3 - TRBV18 once CASSPPGHSSGNTIYF TGTGCCAGCTCACCACCAGGCCACAGCTCTGGAAACACCATATATTTT
TRBJ1-4 - TRBV3-1/TRBV3-2 - CASSQEGGAANEKLFF TGTGCCAGCAGCCAAGAAGGGGGGGCTGCTAATGAAAAACTGTTTTTT
TRBJ1-2 TRBD1 TRBV30 - CAWGQGDGYTF TGTGCCTGGGGACAGGGGGACGGCTACACCTTC
TRBJ2-1 TRBD2 TRBV20-1 - CSASRGVAGDNNEQFF TGCAGTGCTAGTAGGGGTGTAGCGGGGGATAACAATGAGCAGTTCTTC
TRBJ1-1 - TRBV28 once CASTYPLGPFGTEAFF TGTGCCAGTACTTACCCCCTAGGACCCTTTGGCACTGAAGCTTTCTTT
TRBJ2-7 TRBD2 TRBV19 - CASSIDGGGQYEQYF TGTGCCAGTAGTATCGACGGCGGGGGTCAGTACGAGCAGTACTTC
TRBJ1-1 - TRBV7-2 - CASSFQLTSNTEAFF TGCGCCAGCAGCTTCCAGCTTACATCGAACACTGAAGCTTTCTTT
TRBJ1-4 - TRBV2 - CASSFNEKLFF TGTGCCAGCAGTTTCAATGAAAAACTGTTTTTT
TRBJ2-3 TRBD1 TRBV9 - CASSAKGGTGYRDTQYF TGTGCCAGCAGTGCGAAAGGGGGGACAGGGTATAGGGATACGCAGTATTTT
TRBJ1-1 TRBD1 TRBV27 - CASSFIGQGTSAFF TGTGCCAGCAGTTTCATAGGACAGGGGACGTCGGCTTTCTTT
TRBJ1-2 - TRBV5-1 - CASSLDPGPGGYTF TGCGCCAGCAGCTTGGATCCAGGGCCGGGTGGCTACACCTTC
TRBJ2-1 - TRBV6-2/TRBV6-3 once CASSPSSGNEQFF TGTGCCAGCAGTCCCTCCTCGGGCAATGAGCAGTTCTTC
TRBJ1-1 TRBD1 TRBV6-2/TRBV6-3 - CASSSLTGAHTEAFF TGTGCCAGCAGTTCACTTACAGGGGCTCACACTGAAGCTTTCTTT
TRBJ1-2 TRBD1 TRBV29-1 - CSVALSNRGDGYTF TGCAGCGTTGCCCTCTCGAACAGGGGTGATGGCTACACCTTC
TRBJ1-6 - TRBV19 - CASNQGSNSPLHF TGTGCCAGTAACCAGGGGAGTAATTCACCCCTCCACTTT
TRBJ2-1 - TRBV5-4 - CASSLVGQGYNEQFF TGTGCCAGCAGCTTGGTTGGGCAGGGCTACAATGAGCAGTTCTTC
TRBJ2-1 TRBD2 TRBV5-4 - CASSFGTSGVGEQFF TGTGCCAGCAGCTTCGGGACTAGCGGTGTGGGTGAGCAGTTCTTC
TRBJ2-1 - TRBV10-1 - CASSVGREQFF TGCGCCAGCAGTGTGGGCCGCGAGCAGTTCTTC
TRBJ1-6 - TRBV6-2/TRBV6-3 - CASSYGQSNSPLHF TGTGCCAGCAGTTACGGACAGAGTAATTCACCCCTCCACTTT
TRBJ1-2 - TRBV6-5 - CASRGRGRVGGYTF TGTGCCAGCAGAGGCAGGGGACGTGTTGGGGGCTACACCTTC
TRBJ2-2 - TRBV6-4 - CASSGGTQAGELFF TGTGCCAGCAGTGGTGGGACACAAGCCGGGGAGCTGTTTTTT
TRBJ2-7 - TRBV2 - CASRGEVYEQYF TGTGCCAGCAGGGGGGAGGTCTACGAGCAGTACTTC
TRBJ2-1 - TRBV23-1 - CASSQSARREQFF TGCGCCAGCAGTCAATCGGCCCGCCGAGAGCAGTTCTTC
TRBJ1-1 - TRBV4-3 - CASSQHTGNTEAFF TGCGCCAGCAGCCAACATACAGGGAACACTGAAGCTTTCTTT
TRBJ1-1 - TRBV10-1 once CASSRLPGDRTEAFF TGCGCCAGCAGTCGTTTACCGGGGGATCGGACTGAAGCTTTCTTT
TRBJ2-1 - TRBV4-2 - CASSQGSDSYNEQFF TGTGCCAGCAGCCAGGGGAGTGACTCCTACAATGAGCAGTTCTTC
TRBJ2-7 - TRBV3-1/TRBV3-2 - CASASWDEQYF TGTGCCAGCGCCTCGTGGGACGAGCAGTACTTC
TRBJ2-1 - TRBV10-3 once CAISASDEQFF TGTGCCATCAGTGCCAGCGATGAGCAGTTCTTC